What follows describes a single TCR beta chain. What it binds is not known. Treatment noted: treatment-naive control, cytoreductive nephrectomy. Control tumors came from 4 females and around eleven males, aged about 35 to 82. Sequenced by immunoSEQ multiplex PCR; TCRdb stores in-frame clones only, minus some. The profile shows 13,000 or so clones, approximately 52% of them singletons. This sample stems from a study of radiation and T cells in renal cell carcinoma. V gave up 5 bases and J gave up 7 bases; unmatched junction bases: 10. The CDR3 loop spans 15 amino acids. Germline CDR1 is MGHDK and CDR2 is SYGVNS. Points from the study as a whole: Dominant CDR3 motifs occupied more repertoire in irradiated than control tumors.

This sequence was found in a middle-aged man with renal cell carcinoma. The material sequenced was tumor tissue, taken from a patient whose treatment was nephrectomy without radiotherapy. This chain uses TRBV25-1 with TRBJ2-2, with 7 nucleotides matching TRBD2. The CDR3 DNA reads TGTGCCAGCAGTCTACGAGCGGGGACTGACGGGGAGCTGTTTTTT. This codes for CASSLRAGTDGELFF.